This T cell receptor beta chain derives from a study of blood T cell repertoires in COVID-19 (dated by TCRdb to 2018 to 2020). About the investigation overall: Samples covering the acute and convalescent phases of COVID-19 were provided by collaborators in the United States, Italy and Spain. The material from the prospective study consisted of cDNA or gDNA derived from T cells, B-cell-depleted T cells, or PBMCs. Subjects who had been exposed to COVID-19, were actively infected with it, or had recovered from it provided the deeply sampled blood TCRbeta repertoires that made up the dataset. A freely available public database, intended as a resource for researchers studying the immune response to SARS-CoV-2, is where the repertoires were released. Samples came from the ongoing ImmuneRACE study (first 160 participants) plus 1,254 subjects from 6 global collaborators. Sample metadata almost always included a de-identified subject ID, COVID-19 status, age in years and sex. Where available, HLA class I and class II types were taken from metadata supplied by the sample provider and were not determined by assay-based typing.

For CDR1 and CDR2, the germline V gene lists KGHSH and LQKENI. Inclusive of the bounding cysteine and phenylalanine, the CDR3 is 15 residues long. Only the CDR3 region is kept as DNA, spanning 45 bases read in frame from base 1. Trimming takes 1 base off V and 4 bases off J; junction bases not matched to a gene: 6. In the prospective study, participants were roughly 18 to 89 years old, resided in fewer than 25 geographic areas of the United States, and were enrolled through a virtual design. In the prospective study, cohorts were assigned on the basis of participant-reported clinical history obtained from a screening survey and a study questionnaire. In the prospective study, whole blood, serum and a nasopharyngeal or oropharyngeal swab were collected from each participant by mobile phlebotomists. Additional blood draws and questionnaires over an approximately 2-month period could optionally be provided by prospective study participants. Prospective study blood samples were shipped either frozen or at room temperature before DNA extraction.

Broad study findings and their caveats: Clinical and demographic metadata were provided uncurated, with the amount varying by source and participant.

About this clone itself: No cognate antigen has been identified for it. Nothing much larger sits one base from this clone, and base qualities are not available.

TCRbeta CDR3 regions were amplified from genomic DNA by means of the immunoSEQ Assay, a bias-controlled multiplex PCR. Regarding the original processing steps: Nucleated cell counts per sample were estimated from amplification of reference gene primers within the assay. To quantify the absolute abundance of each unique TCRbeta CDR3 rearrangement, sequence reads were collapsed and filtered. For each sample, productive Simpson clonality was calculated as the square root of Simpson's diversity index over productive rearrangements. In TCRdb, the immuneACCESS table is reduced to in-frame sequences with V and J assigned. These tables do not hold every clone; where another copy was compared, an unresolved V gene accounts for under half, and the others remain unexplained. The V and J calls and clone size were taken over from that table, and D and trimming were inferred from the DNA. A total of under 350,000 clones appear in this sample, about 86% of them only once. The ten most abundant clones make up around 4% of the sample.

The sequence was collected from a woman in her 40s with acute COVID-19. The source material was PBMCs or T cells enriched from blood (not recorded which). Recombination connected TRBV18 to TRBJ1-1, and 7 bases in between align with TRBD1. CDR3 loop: CASSPLEGAGTEAFF. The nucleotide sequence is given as TGTGCCAGCTCACCACTCGAGGGGGCTGGCACTGAAGCTTTCTTT.